The clone carrying this T cell receptor (beta chain) has at least ten counts. Antigen: not known. The data originate from a study of T cells in Graves' hyperthyroidism and ophthalmopathy. Findings and caveats of the study: In simple terms, a model built on 13 V-J features told ophthalmopathy apart from stable hyperthyroidism.

Using RNA transcripts as the source, TCR beta CDR3 regions were amplified. The study used the HTBI primer set for a first-round RT-PCR of the TCR CDR3. Each CDR3 protein gets one entry after TCRdb re-called the multiplex PCR reads with MiXCR. Of a few hundred thousand distinct CDR3 sequences listed, 14% to 15% were seen once; the top ten hold less than 35%. The germline gives CDR1 DFQATT, CDR2 SNEGSKA (reference sequence). CDR3 length: 16 residues. V lost 6 bases to trimming and J lost 0 bases, with 19 bases between them. V and J are TRBV20-1 and TRBJ2-3; D possibly matches TRBD1 or TRBD2 (5 bases each). The sequenced sample consisted of blood. The source of this sequence is a woman aged 30 to 39 with Graves' hyperthyroidism. The DNA of the CDR3 is TGCAGTGCGGAGACGAGGTCGGGGCTTAGCACAGATACGCAGTATTTT. Protein: CSAETRSGLSTDTQYF.